This record concerns one T cell receptor (beta chain) sequence. The authors amplified TCR beta CDR3 regions from RNA transcripts. HTBI-primed RT-PCR formed the first round, and a multiplex PCR formed the second. TCRdb used MiXCR to reprocess the multiplex PCR reads, holding one entry per CDR3 protein. This sample yields approximately 700,000 distinct CDR3 sequences, of which 35% to 45% are seen a single time; around 3% belongs to the top ten. This sample is part of a study of Graves' ophthalmopathy and Graves' hyperthyroidism. At the level of the study: Investigators collected peripheral blood at initial diagnosis, before any treatment was given.

Among the exclusions were patients with other autoimmune diseases, uncontrolled infections, pregnancy or lactation. Physicians reached a diagnosis by relying on clinical symptoms, serum thyroxine, TRAb, thyroid ultrasound and orbital computed tomography. The CDR3 length is 15 residues. CDR1 and CDR2 from the germline V gene are SGDLS and YYNGEE. V was pared by 4 bases and J by 6 bases, with 19 bases between. This receptor was obtained from an adult man with Graves' ophthalmopathy. The V gene is TRBV9, the J gene TRBJ1-1, with D possibly TRBD1 on 6 matching bases. Sequencing used peripheral blood. The CDR3 region has the DNA TGTGCCAGCAGCCAAGATCTAGGGGGTGGCTCTGAAGCTTTCTTT. Its translation: CASSQDLGGGSEAFF.